The 2 T cell receptor beta chains below come from one sample, sequenced in a study of glioma-infiltrating T cells after dendritic cell vaccination. Produced via immunoSEQ multiplex PCR; TCRdb's table is partial and in-frame only. This sample has approximately 100,000 clones; about four fifths occur once, and the top ten carry 9.5% to 15%. The source was blood, collected before dendritic cell vaccination. These receptors were collected from a human donor with glioblastoma.

J is TRBJ1-3 and V is TRBV23-1, with D possibly matching TRBD1 (5 bases). TRBV23-1 is labeled an ORF, and its function is uncertain. This CDR3 is built from 17 residues. V lost 0 bases and J 0 bases, leaving 12 bases between the germline ends. The CDR3 DNA is TGCGCCAGCAGTCAATCGAAGCGACAGCACTCTGGAAACACCATATATTTT. It yields the protein CASSQSKRQHSGNTIYF.

The chain links TRBV10-3 to TRBJ2-7, with a weak D call TRBD1 (5 bases). V lost 2 bases and J lost 7, with 18 bases in between. Looked up from germline, CDR1 is ENHRY and CDR2 is SYGVKD. CDR3 length: 15 residues. The CDR3 spells CAISEGAARTWEQYF. CDR3 bases: TGTGCCATCAGTGAGGGGGCAGCCCGAACGTGGGAGCAGTACTTC.